Each of the 16 T cell receptor beta chains below was sequenced from the same sample in a study of response to subunit inactivated influenza vaccine. One entry per CDR3 protein results from TCRdb running MiXCR on the RT-PCR reads. The profile shows about 700,000 distinct CDR3 sequences, around 14% of them singletons. Specimen: PBMCs from blood, collected 14 to 15 days before vaccination. The receptors stem from a middle-aged man who received an inactivated influenza vaccine.

This clonotype was observed a handful of times. The V gene is TRBV20-1, the J gene TRBJ1-4; D ambiguous. Germline V lookup: CDR1 DFQATT, CDR2 SNEGSKA (reference sequence). The CDR3 is 16 amino acids. V shed 6 bases and J shed 5 bases, with 22 bases lying between them. CDR3 loop: CSAKSDLDSRNEKLFF. The DNA for the CDR3 is TGCAGTGCAAAAAGCGACCTGGACTCAAGAAATGAAAAACTGTTTTTT.

The chain carries TRBV27 and TRBJ1-4; weak D call: TRBD1 (5 bases). CDR1 and CDR2 (germline): MNHEY, SMNVEV (reference sequence). This CDR3 spans 15 amino acids. The V end was cut by 5 bases, the J end by 3 bases, with 13 bases between. As DNA, the CDR3 is TGTGCCAGCAGTCCTTACAGGTTTTCTAATGAAAAACTGTTTTTT. Translation gives CASSPYRFSNEKLFF.

This clonotype was counted between two and nine times. CDR3 sequence reads: CASSPGGIADREQFF. The CDR3 nucleotides read TGTGCCAGCTCCCCAGGGGGGATAGCGGACCGTGAGCAGTTCTTC. The chain couples TRBV7-2 to TRBJ2-1; perhaps TRBD1 as D (7 bases). CDR1 and CDR2 from the germline V gene are SGHTA and FQGNSA. This CDR3 is 15 amino acids long. Trimming stripped 8 bases from V and 9 bases from J, with 23 bases between. The complete variable domain, with remaining parts taken from reference TRBV7-2 and TRBJ2-1, reads GAGVSQSPSNKVTEKGKDVELRCDPISGHTALYWYRQSLGQGLEFLIYFQGNSAPDKSGLPSDRFSAERTGGSVSTLTIQRTQQEDSAVYLCASSPGGIADREQFFGPGTRLTVL.

The chain combines TRBV20-1 with TRBJ1-1, with unresolved D. Germline V gives CDR1 DFQATT, CDR2 SNEGSKA (reference sequence). This CDR3 is 12 amino acids long. Trimming took off 6 bases at V and 1 base at J, with 9 bases between the two ends. CDR3 coding DNA: TGCAGTGCATATGGTTGGAACACTGAAGCTTTCTTT. As protein: CSAYGWNTEAFF.

This clonotype turned up a few times. The chain employs TRBV27 and TRBJ2-7; tentatively, D is TRBD2 (6 bases). CDR1 MNHEY and CDR2 SMNVEV come from the germline V gene (reference sequence). Trimming left V 5 bases short and J 1 base short, with 18 bases between. This CDR3 is built from 16 residues. The CDR3 here is CASSPPARLGSYEQYF. The CDR3 DNA sequence: TGTGCCAGCAGTCCCCCCGCTAGACTAGGGTCCTACGAGCAGTACTTC.

This clonotype was picked up a small number of times. The chain joins TRBV7-2 to TRBJ1-1; a weak D match, TRBD1 (5 bases). Germline assignment: CDR1 SGHTA and CDR2 FQGNSA. CDR3 length: 17 residues. V was clipped by 5 bases and J by 5 bases, with 24 bases between them. The CDR3 nucleotides read TGTGCCAGCAGCCTTTCCGGGACGGGGCTGGTGAGGACTGAAGCTTTCTTT. This gives the protein CASSLSGTGLVRTEAFF. The full variable domain, its missing parts supplied by reference TRBV7-2 and TRBJ1-1, is GAGVSQSPSNKVTEKGKDVELRCDPISGHTALYWYRQSLGQGLEFLIYFQGNSAPDKSGLPSDRFSAERTGGSVSTLTIQRTQQEDSAVYLCASSLSGTGLVRTEAFFGQGTRLTVV.

This clonotype has just a few counts. The rearrangement joins TRBV12-3 or TRBV12-4 to TRBJ2-3, with TRBD2 identical over 11 bases. V was pared by 5 bases and J by 7 bases, with 8 bases of the junction left unmatched. CDR3 size: 15 residues. CDR3: CASSPLAGGIHTQYF. CDR3 sequence (DNA): TGTGCCAGCAGTCCATTAGCGGGGGGGATCCATACGCAGTATTTT.

The sample holds a few counts of this clonotype. The genes are TRBV4-3 and TRBJ1-6; 9 positions agree with TRBD1. The CDR3 has 16 amino acids. Germline CDR1 is LGHNA and CDR2 is YSLEER. V was pared by 4 bases and J by 7 bases, with 8 bases of the junction left unmatched. As DNA, the CDR3 is TGCGCCAGCAGCCTTCGGGACAGGGATCTGAATTCACCCCTCCACTTT. Translation: CASSLRDRDLNSPLHF.

The V call is TRBV12-3 or TRBV12-4, the J call TRBJ1-5, with a possible D match to TRBD1 (5 bases). CDR3 length equals 16 residues. V lost 1 base and J lost 4, with 14 bases in between. CDR3 coding DNA: TGTGCCAGCAGTTTAGGGACAAGGGTCGGGAATCAGCCCCAGCATTTT. It translates to CASSLGTRVGNQPQHF.

A few counts support this clonotype. The rearrangement joins TRBV14 to TRBJ2-3; TRBD1 aligns across 8 bases. Germline V CDR1 and CDR2: SGHDN, FVKESK. V lost 6 bases to trimming and J lost 8 bases; unmatched junction nucleotides: 4. The CDR3 has 12 residues. The CDR3 loop reads CASSLQGVTQYF. CDR3 in DNA: TGTGCCAGCAGTCTACAGGGGGTTACGCAGTATTTT.

This clonotype was seen more than once but under ten times. The rearrangement uses TRBV14 and TRBJ2-3, with 9 bases lining up with TRBD1. This CDR3 region has 17 residues. J was trimmed by 5 bases and V by 0 bases; bases with no gene match: 9. Per germline, CDR1 SGHDN and CDR2 FVKESK. CDR3 residues: CASSQDHRTGDEDTQYF. The CDR3 DNA is TGTGCCAGCAGCCAAGACCATCGGACAGGGGATGAAGATACGCAGTATTTT. Together with reference TRBV14 and TRBJ2-3, the CDR3 gives the full variable domain: EAGVTQFPSHSVIEKGQTVTLRCDPISGHDNLYWYRRVMGKEIKFLLHFVKESKQDESGMPNNRFLAERTGGTYSTLKVQPAELEDSGVYFCASSQDHRTGDEDTQYFGPGTRLTVL.

This clonotype was seen a handful of times. The CDR3 DNA sequence: TGTGCCAGCAGTGACCCAGGACTCGAACAGTATTTT. It is translated as CASSDPGLEQYF. The genes are TRBV6-4 and TRBJ2-3; TRBD2 is a possible D gene (5 bases). V shed 2 bases and J shed 12 bases, with 12 bases lying between them. CDR1 MRHNA and CDR2 SNTAGT come from the germline V gene. The CDR3 runs 12 residues.

The V and J genes are TRBV5-1 and TRBJ2-3; D ambiguous. CDR1 and CDR2 (germline): SGHRS, YFSETQ. This CDR3 region has 15 residues. V lost 0 bases to trimming and J lost 0 bases, with 8 bases between them. CDR3 loop: CASSLEKLSTDTQYF. The CDR3 coding sequence is TGCGCCAGCAGCTTGGAGAAATTAAGCACAGATACGCAGTATTTT.

This clonotype has a handful of counts. The V gene is TRBV6-2 or TRBV6-3, the J gene TRBJ2-1, with 7 bases identical to TRBD2. This CDR3 spans 16 amino acids. Germline V gene sequence: CDR1 MNHEY, CDR2 SVGEGT. The ends lost 2 bases at V and 5 bases at J; junction bases unmatched: 9. The CDR3 region is CASSYPRRGNNNEQFF. The CDR3 DNA is TGTGCCAGCAGTTACCCCCGGCGGGGGAACAACAATGAGCAGTTCTTC.

V usage is TRBV3-1 and J usage is TRBJ2-2; maybe TRBD2 (5 bases). Germline CDR1 reads LGHDT; CDR2 reads YNNKEL (reference sequence). The CDR3 runs to 16 residues. V was pared by 4 bases and J by 5 bases, with 17 bases between. CDR3 amino acids: CASSLSGHSGTGELFF. In DNA, the CDR3 is TGTGCCAGCAGCCTTTCGGGCCATTCGGGGACCGGGGAGCTGTTTTTT.

A remark on this clonotype: A read error is possible here, since a much larger clone lies one base away. The V and J genes are TRBV6-1 and TRBJ2-7; D not certain. CDR3 length: 11 residues. Trimming stripped 2 bases from V and 4 bases from J, with 3 bases between. Germline lookup yields CDR1 MNHNS and CDR2 SASEGT. The CDR3 loop reads CASSEWYEQYF. The CDR3 DNA reads TGTGCCAGCAGTGAATGGTACGAGCAGTACTTC.